This T cell receptor beta chain emerged from a study of CD8+ T cells in alopecia areata. The CDR3 is made up of 13 amino acids. V was cut by 3 bases and J by 3 bases, with 9 bases left in between. CDR1 is SGHTA, CDR2 FQGNSA, per germline. RNA extraction and reverse transcription yielded cDNA as sequencing template. TCRdb keeps only in-frame clones here, not all; method: immunoSEQ multiplex PCR. The sample includes about 97,000 clones, roughly 41% of them seen just once. This clone was seen more than once but under ten times. The chain couples TRBV7-2 to TRBJ2-7; D might be TRBD1 or TRBD2, each matching 5 bases. The receptor's source is a human donor with alopecia areata. Sequencing was carried out using CD4+ T cells sorted from blood. This CDR3 is CASSLGTGYEQYF. The CDR3 region has the DNA TGTGCCAGCAGCTTGGGGACGGGCTACGAGCAGTACTTC.